Listed here is a single T cell receptor beta chain. A single base separates this from a much larger clone, so it may be a read error. These data originate in a study of T cells in Graves' hyperthyroidism and ophthalmopathy. Amplification targeted TCR beta CDR3 regions from RNA transcripts. Initially, a first-round RT-PCR of the TCR CDR3 employed the HTBI primer set. TCRdb independently ran MiXCR on the multiplex PCR reads; one entry per CDR3 protein. The sample has around 600,000 distinct CDR3 sequences, 13% to 15% seen once. Material for sequencing was blood. The receptor's source is a woman aged 18-30 years with Graves' ophthalmopathy.

The DNA of the CDR3 is TGTGCCAGCAGCTGGGGGAGCGGGTACGAGCAGTACTTC. The encoded protein is CASSWGSGYEQYF. The genes are TRBV5-5 and TRBJ2-7, with D possibly matching TRBD2 (6 bases). CDR1 and CDR2 (germline): SGHKS, YYEKEE (reference sequence). CDR3 length: 13 residues. The V and J ends lost 3 bases and 4 bases respectively, with 11 bases between them.